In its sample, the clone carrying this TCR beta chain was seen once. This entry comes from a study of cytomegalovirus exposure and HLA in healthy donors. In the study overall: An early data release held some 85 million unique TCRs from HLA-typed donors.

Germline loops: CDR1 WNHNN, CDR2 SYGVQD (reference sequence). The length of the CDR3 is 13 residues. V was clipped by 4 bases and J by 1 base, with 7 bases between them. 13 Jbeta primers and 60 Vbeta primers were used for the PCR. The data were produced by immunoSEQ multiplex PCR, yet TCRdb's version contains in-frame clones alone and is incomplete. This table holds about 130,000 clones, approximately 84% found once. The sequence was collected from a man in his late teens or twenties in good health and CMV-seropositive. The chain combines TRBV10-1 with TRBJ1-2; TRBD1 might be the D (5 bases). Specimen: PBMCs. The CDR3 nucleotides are TGCGCCAGCAGTGTGGGACTTAACTATGGCTACACCTTC. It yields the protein CASSVGLNYGYTF.